The 2 T cell receptor beta chains below were found in one sample sequenced in a study of response to subunit inactivated influenza vaccine. TCRdb used MiXCR to reprocess the RT-PCR reads, holding one entry per CDR3 protein. The table has more than 500,000 distinct CDR3 sequences, around 11% seen once. Separately, the same data were catalogued under a study of T cells expressing NK-cell markers. From that report: In generating TCR beta cDNA, 5'RACE template switching with UMIs was used.

Source: PBMCs from blood, taken on the day of vaccination. These receptors were obtained from a man aged 45-65 years who received an inactivated influenza vaccine.

This CDR3 reads CASSLSYSDRYEQYF. Here the CDR3 DNA reads TGTGCCAGCAGTTTATCGTACAGTGATCGCTACGAGCAGTACTTC. This sequence joins TRBV27 and TRBJ2-7, with D unclear. This CDR3 spans 15 amino acids. Per the germline V gene, CDR1 is MNHEY and CDR2 is SMNVEV (reference sequence). V lost 0 bases, J lost 3 bases, and 12 bases lay in between.

This clonotype was observed a handful of times. V is TRBV20-1 and J is TRBJ2-1; the D gene is possibly TRBD2 (5 bases). Germline V gene data show CDR1 as DFQATT and CDR2 as SNEGSKA (reference sequence). The CDR3 spans 15 residues. Trimming cost V 2 bases and J 9 bases, with 20 bases left between them. Here the CDR3 DNA reads TGCAGTGCTAGAAACGTGGGAGATTTAGTTATTGAGCAGTTCTTC. It is translated as CSARNVGDLVIEQFF.